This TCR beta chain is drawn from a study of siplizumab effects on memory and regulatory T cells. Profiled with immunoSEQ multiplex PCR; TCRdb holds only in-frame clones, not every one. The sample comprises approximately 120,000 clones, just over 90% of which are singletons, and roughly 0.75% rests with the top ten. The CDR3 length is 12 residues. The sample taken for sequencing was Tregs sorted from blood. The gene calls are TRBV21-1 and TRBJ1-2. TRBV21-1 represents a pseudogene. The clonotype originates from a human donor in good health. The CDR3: CASRCVNYGYTF. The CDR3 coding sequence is TGTGCCAGCAGATGCGTGAACTATGGCTACACCTTC.